Presented here are 31 T cell receptor beta chains from one specimen sequenced in a study of T cells after yellow fever vaccination. TCRdb itself ran the 5' RACE reads through MiXCR, one entry per CDR3 protein. The profile shows a few hundred thousand distinct CDR3 sequences, approximately 8% of them singletons. The sample here was CD4+ T cells sorted from PBMCs, taken 5 days after the yellow fever booster vaccination. These receptors came from a man younger than 35 who received the YFV17D yellow fever vaccine.

This clonotype was counted between two and nine times. The chain links TRBV7-2 to TRBJ2-7; no definite D call. V gave up 1 base and J gave up 3 bases, with 13 bases separating them. From germline, CDR1 is SGHTA and CDR2 FQGNSA. The CDR3 loop spans 15 amino acids. Here the CDR3 DNA reads TGTGCCAGCAGCTTAGTCTCTCACTCAAACTACGAGCAGTACTTC. This translates into CASSLVSHSNYEQYF.

J is TRBJ1-2 and V is TRBV5-6; unclear D gene. The CDR3 spans 13 residues. Between the trimmed V and J ends, which lost 0 bases and 7 bases, there was a span of 10 bases. In germline, CDR1 is SGHDT, CDR2 YYEEEE. The CDR3 protein is CASSLGTPTGYTF. CDR3 nucleotide sequence: TGTGCCAGCAGCTTGGGCACCCCGACTGGCTACACCTTC.

The genes are TRBV5-1 and TRBJ2-7, with 10 bases lining up with TRBD2. The V gene's germline CDR1 is SGHRS and CDR2 YFSETQ. The J segment lost 3 bases and the V segment lost 4 bases, leaving 10 bases of the junction unmatched. The CDR3 extends over 16 amino acids. The CDR3 sequence is CASSPLAGGNYYEQYF. The CDR3 DNA reads TGCGCCAGCAGCCCCTTAGCGGGGGGAAACTACTACGAGCAGTACTTC.

This clonotype was observed a few times. The J gene is TRBJ2-7, the V gene TRBV6-2 or TRBV6-3; D remains ambiguous. CDR1 is MNHEY, CDR2 SVGEGT, per germline. Trimming took off 5 bases at V and 0 bases at J, with 17 bases between the two ends. The CDR3 extends over 16 amino acids. For the CDR3, the DNA is TGTGCCAGCAGTGACCCCGGTACATCGACCTCCTACGAGCAGTACTTC. It encodes CASSDPGTSTSYEQYF.

The V and J genes are TRBV4-3 and TRBJ2-2; 7 bases map to TRBD2. Germline V gene sequence: CDR1 LGHNA, CDR2 YSLEER. Losses at the gene ends were 3 bases for V and 4 bases for J; bases not matched to a gene: 11. CDR3 length: 17 amino acids. The CDR3: CASSQEVTSRATGELFF. The CDR3 coding sequence is TGCGCCAGCAGCCAGGAAGTGACTAGCAGAGCCACCGGGGAGCTGTTTTTT.

This rearrangement joins TRBV5-1 to TRBJ2-3; D is undetermined. Germline CDR1 is SGHRS and CDR2 is YFSETQ. CDR3 length: 12 residues. V lost 3 bases and J lost 2, with 4 bases in between. The CDR3 here is CASSWNTDTQYF. The CDR3 region has the DNA TGCGCCAGCAGCTGGAACACAGATACGCAGTATTTT. The full variable domain, with the rest looked up from reference TRBV5-1 and TRBJ2-3, is KAGVTQTPRYLIKTRGQQVTLSCSPISGHRSVSWYQQTPGQGLQFLFEYFSETQRNKGNFPGRFSGRQFSNSRSEMNVSTLELGDSALYLCASSWNTDTQYFGPGTRLTVL.

DNA of the CDR3: TGTGCCTGGAGTGATAGGAATTCACCCCTCCACTTT. Residues: CAWSDRNSPLHF. This chain links TRBV30 with TRBJ1-6; D gene unclear. The CDR3 is 12 amino acids. Germline values: CDR1 GTSNPN, CDR2 SVGIG (reference sequence). The V gene lost 1 base and the J gene lost 7 bases, with 5 bases spanning the gap.

This clonotype showed up many times. CDR3 sequence: CAISELASTGELFF. CDR3 sequence (DNA): TGTGCCATCAGTGAACTAGCTAGCACCGGGGAGCTGTTTTTT. V usage is TRBV10-3 and J usage is TRBJ2-2; tentative D call: TRBD2 (6 bases). Per germline, CDR1 ENHRY and CDR2 SYGVKD. This CDR3 spans 14 amino acids. Trimming cost V 3 bases and J 4 bases, with 9 bases left between them.

This clonotype was detected ten times or more. The chain recombines TRBV5-1 with TRBJ1-2, with 7 bases identical to TRBD1. Germline V gene sequence: CDR1 SGHRS, CDR2 YFSETQ. This CDR3 spans 15 amino acids. Unmatched junction bases numbered 12, after V lost 0 bases and J lost 10 bases. The DNA of the CDR3 is TGCGCCAGCAGCTTGGCCGGTGGGGGACAGAGGTCCTACACCTTC. It specifies CASSLAGGGQRSYTF.

This clonotype was observed a handful of times. The genes are TRBV4-3 and TRBJ1-1, with D tentatively TRBD1 (5 bases). Trimming cost V 0 bases and J 4 bases, with 18 bases left between them. CDR1 LGHNA and CDR2 YSLEER come from the germline V gene. The CDR3 runs 17 residues. In nucleotides, the CDR3 is TGCGCCAGCAGCCAAGATCCGCCCTCGGGGGGAATCACTGAAGCTTTCTTT. Its translation is CASSQDPPSGGITEAFF.

The chain couples TRBV6-5 to TRBJ1-1, with D unresolved. With 2 bases removed from V and 1 base from J, the gap between germline ends came to 11 bases. The CDR3 covers 15 residues. Germline CDR1 is MNHEY and CDR2 is SVGAGI. The CDR3 sequence is CASSYLRYKNTEAFF. DNA for the CDR3: TGTGCCAGCAGTTACCTCCGGTACAAGAACACTGAAGCTTTCTTT.

This clonotype has ten or more counts. The V gene is TRBV15, the J gene TRBJ2-5; D might be TRBD1 (5 bases). Germline V lookup: CDR1 LNHNV, CDR2 YYDKDF (reference sequence). The CDR3 has 12 residues. V was cut by 0 bases and J by 7 bases, with 6 bases left in between. The CDR3 sequence is CATSRDQGTQYF. The CDR3 region has the DNA TGTGCCACCAGCAGAGATCAGGGGACCCAGTACTTC.

This clonotype was counted a few times. The chain couples TRBV7-7 to TRBJ1-5; 10 nucleotides line up with TRBD1. V was clipped by 3 bases and J by 2 bases; unmatched bases: 4. The germline V gene encodes CDR1 SSHAT and CDR2 FNYEAQ (reference sequence). The CDR3 runs to 16 residues. The CDR3 here is CASSFLGTGGNQPQHF. As DNA, the CDR3 is TGTGCCAGCAGCTTTCTCGGGACAGGGGGCAATCAGCCCCAGCATTTT.

This rearrangement joins TRBV6-5 to TRBJ1-1, with a tentative D call TRBD1 (5 bases). Germline CDR1 is MNHEY and CDR2 is SVGAGI. The CDR3 consists of 15 residues. V lost 0 bases to trimming and J lost 4 bases, with 12 bases between them. The CDR3 bases are TGTGCCAGCAGTTACTCGGGGGGAGGGTTCACTGAAGCTTTCTTT. It translates to CASSYSGGGFTEAFF.

This clonotype was observed many times. V and J are TRBV5-1 and TRBJ2-7; 7 nucleotides line up with TRBD2. Per germline, CDR1 SGHRS and CDR2 YFSETQ. Germline trimming cut 4 bases from V and 6 bases from J; bases unmatched to any gene: 10. The length of the CDR3 is 14 residues. In nucleotides, the CDR3 is TGCGCCAGCAGCCACCAGCGGGGAGAAGGCGAGCAGTACTTC. Its protein product is CASSHQRGEGEQYF.

This sequence joins TRBV6-2 or TRBV6-3 and TRBJ2-7; the D gene is possibly TRBD1 (5 bases). V was trimmed by 5 bases and J by 3 bases, leaving 11 bases between them. Germline V lookup: CDR1 MNHEY, CDR2 SVGEGT. The CDR3 extends over 13 amino acids. CDR3 sequence (DNA): TGTGCCAGCAGTCCCTCAGGGCTCTACGAGCAGTACGTC. Its protein product is CASSPSGLYEQYV.

This clonotype came up a few times. The chain has TRBV2 and TRBJ2-3, with unresolved D. The germline V gene has CDR1 SNHLY and CDR2 FYNNEI. The CDR3 spans 12 residues. Trimming stripped 8 bases from V and 0 bases from J, with 6 bases between. The CDR3 here is CASLPSTDTQYF. The DNA for the CDR3 is TGTGCCAGCCTTCCCAGCACAGATACGCAGTATTTT. Together with reference TRBV2 and TRBJ2-3, the CDR3 gives the full variable domain: EPEVTQTPSHQVTQMGQEVILRCVPISNHLYFYWYRQILGQKVEFLVSFYNNEISEKSEIFDDQFSVERPDGSNFTLKIRSTKLEDSAMYFCASLPSTDTQYFGPGTRLTVL.

This clonotype was detected ten times or more. The rearrangement links TRBV5-1 to TRBJ2-1; maybe TRBD1 (6 bases). Per germline, CDR1 SGHRS and CDR2 YFSETQ. V was shortened by 6 bases and J by 7 bases, with 8 bases between the two germline ends. The length of the CDR3 is 11 residues. CDR3 sequence reads: CASTDRNEQFF. Here the CDR3 DNA reads TGCGCCAGCACTGACAGGAATGAGCAGTTCTTC.

The chain joins TRBV4-3 to TRBJ2-2, with TRBD2 matching over 12 bases. The CDR3 runs to 19 residues. The V gene's germline CDR1 is LGHNA and CDR2 YSLEER. The V gene end was trimmed by 1 base and the J gene end by 4 bases; junction bases not matched to a gene: 10. CDR3: CASSQGGLAGGPGTGELFF. Written as DNA, the CDR3 is TGCGCCAGCAGCCAAGGTGGTCTAGCGGGGGGGCCGGGCACCGGGGAGCTGTTTTTT.

V and J are TRBV12-3 or TRBV12-4 and TRBJ2-3; TRBD1 agrees at 8 bases. This CDR3 is 16 amino acids long. V dropped 6 bases and J dropped 3; count of bases not matched to a gene: 11. This CDR3 is CASSPRTGKATDTQYF. As DNA, the CDR3 is TGTGCCAGCAGCCCCAGGACAGGGAAAGCGACAGATACGCAGTATTTT.

The chain combines TRBV5-1 with TRBJ2-1; D is uncertain. The CDR3 covers 14 residues. Trimming left V 0 bases short and J 4 bases short, with 8 bases between. The germline V gene encodes CDR1 SGHRS and CDR2 YFSETQ. The CDR3 sequence: CASSLGSEYNEQFF. The CDR3 DNA reads as TGCGCCAGCAGCTTGGGGTCAGAGTACAATGAGCAGTTCTTC.

The CDR3 DNA reads TGCAGTGCTCGGGCCATAACAAATCAGCCCCAGCATTTT. It is translated as CSARAITNQPQHF. The chain uses TRBV20-1 and TRBJ1-5, with D unclear. The germline V and J ends were trimmed by 5 bases and 4 bases, with 12 bases remaining between them. Germline values: CDR1 DFQATT, CDR2 SNEGSKA (reference sequence). The CDR3 covers 13 residues.

To note about this clonotype: An end of the junction differs from the germline gene, which may be a read error. The chain recombines TRBV7-9 with TRBJ2-1; D unclear. The CDR3 contains 10 residues. Germline V CDR1 and CDR2: SEHNR, FQNEAQ (reference sequence). In DNA, the CDR3 is TGTGCCAGCAGCTTAGAATTTCCCGTCTTC. This translates into CASSLEFPVF.

This clonotype has a count of ten or more. The CDR3, as DNA: TGTGCCAGCAGCCCACAGCGAGGGGGGGCCAAAAACATTCAGTACTTC. This encodes CASSPQRGGAKNIQYF. The V call is TRBV4-2, the J call TRBJ2-4; D may correspond to TRBD1 or TRBD2 (6 bases each). V dropped 4 bases and J dropped 1 base, with 14 bases sitting between them. The CDR3 has 16 residues. CDR1 LGHNA and CDR2 YNFKEQ come from the germline V gene.

This clonotype came up many times. The chain joins TRBV5-1 to TRBJ2-7, with D possibly being TRBD2 (5 bases). Germline values: CDR1 SGHRS, CDR2 YFSETQ. The CDR3 totals 12 residues. The V end lost 4 bases, the J end lost 6 bases, and 11 bases lay between the germline ends. DNA of the CDR3: TGCGCCAGCAGCCTGGAGGTCGGCGAGCAGTACTTC. Its translation: CASSLEVGEQYF. Drawing the rest from reference TRBV5-1 and TRBJ2-7, the complete variable domain is KAGVTQTPRYLIKTRGQQVTLSCSPISGHRSVSWYQQTPGQGLQFLFEYFSETQRNKGNFPGRFSGRQFSNSRSEMNVSTLELGDSALYLCASSLEVGEQYFGPGTRLTVT.

CDR3 region: CASSQYSGGAIYTQYF. CDR3 nucleotide sequence: TGTGCCAGCAGCCAATATAGCGGGGGGGCAATATATACGCAGTATTTT. The chain is built from TRBV7-3 and TRBJ2-3, with 11 bases identical to TRBD2. The CDR3 consists of 16 residues. V shed 5 bases and J 7 bases; nucleotides not matched to a gene: 11. Germline V gene lookup returns CDR1 SGHTA and CDR2 FQGTGA.

The chain links TRBV5-1 to TRBJ1-4; D might be TRBD1 (5 bases). The germline gives CDR1 SGHRS, CDR2 YFSETQ. V dropped 4 bases and J dropped 4 bases, with 14 bases sitting between them. The CDR3 length is 15 residues. CDR3 sequence (DNA): TGCGCCAGCAGCCACGACAGAGCATATAATGAAAAACTGTTTTTT. As protein: CASSHDRAYNEKLFF.

This clonotype occurred a few times. The chain recombines TRBV6-5 with TRBJ1-1; a possible D gene is TRBD1 (6 bases). V shed 3 bases and J shed 5 bases, with 22 bases lying between them. This CDR3 spans 17 amino acids. Germline V lookup: CDR1 MNHEY, CDR2 SVGAGI. In nucleotides, the CDR3 is TGTGCCAGCAGTTATTGGGGCTCGGTCCGGGGGCGGACTGAAGCTTTCTTT. The encoded protein is CASSYWGSVRGRTEAFF.

The chain has TRBV19 and TRBJ1-4; the match to TRBD1 covers 10 bases. The V gene end was trimmed by 6 bases and the J gene end by 4 bases; junction bases not matched to a gene: 5. Germline CDR1 and CDR2: LNHDA and SQIVND (reference sequence). CDR3 length: 15 residues. CDR3 sequence: CASRRDRGYNEKLFF. CDR3 sequence (DNA): TGTGCCAGTAGGCGGGACAGGGGTTATAATGAAAAACTGTTTTTT. Using reference TRBV19 and TRBJ1-4 for the parts outside the CDR3, the full variable domain is DGGITQSPKYLFRKEGQNVTLSCEQNLNHDAMYWYRQDPGQGLRLIYYSQIVNDFQKGDIAEGYSVSREKKESFPLTVTSAQKNPTAFYLCASRRDRGYNEKLFFGSGTQLSVL.

This clonotype showed up many times. The chain uses TRBV27 and TRBJ2-3; D uncertain. The CDR3 sequence is 12 residues long. The ends were cut back, 5 bases at V and 5 bases at J, with 8 bases in the middle. Per germline, CDR1 MNHEY and CDR2 SMNVEV (reference sequence). The DNA of the CDR3 is TGTGCCAGCAGTCTACTCGGAGATACGCAGTATTTT. Translation gives CASSLLGDTQYF.

In its sample, this clonotype was seen a few times. The chain has TRBV14 and TRBJ1-4; D perhaps matches TRBD1 (5 bases). The V end lost 5 bases, the J end lost 2 bases, and 12 bases lay between the germline ends. CDR1 is SGHDN and CDR2 is FVKESK in the germline V gene. This CDR3 region has 15 residues. The CDR3 nucleotides are TGTGCCAGCAGCAGGCCGACAGCCACTAATGAAAAACTGTTTTTT. It encodes CASSRPTATNEKLFF.